This T cell receptor beta chain was identified during a study of CD4 T cell repertoires and nickel (dated by TCRdb to 2020 to 2021). The method behind the library was RT-PCR. Sequencing relied on an Illumina MiSeq. TCRdb applied fastp at Q25 and MiXCR to the public reads, then kept only in-frame beta chains. Under each unique CDR3 protein, matching rows form one entry showing the most common genes and DNA. In all, the sample holds hundreds of distinct CDR3 sequences, and roughly 60% of those were seen once. The ten largest clones add up to 62% of the sample. Notes on this clonotype: Its specific antigen is unknown. No much larger clone exists at a distance of one base, and base qualities are not known.

CDR1 and CDR2, looked up from the germline V gene (reference sequence), are DFQATT and SNEGSKA. Reading from cysteine to phenylalanine, the CDR3 counts 11 amino acids. The only DNA kept is the CDR3, 33 bases in frame from the first base. Trimming removed 7 bases from V and 3 bases from J, leaving 7 bases between the germline ends. This clonotype was sampled from a human donor in a nickel allergy study, with or without nickel allergy (not recorded which). It is not recorded whether this sample comes from one donor or several. The chain is made from TRBV20-1 and TRBJ1-3; no D gene call is confident. The sample consisted of CD4+ T cells from blood, not recorded whether cultured. The CDR3 amino acid sequence is: CSVGGGNTIYF. The bases are TGCAGTGTCGGTGGTGGAAACACCATATATTTT.